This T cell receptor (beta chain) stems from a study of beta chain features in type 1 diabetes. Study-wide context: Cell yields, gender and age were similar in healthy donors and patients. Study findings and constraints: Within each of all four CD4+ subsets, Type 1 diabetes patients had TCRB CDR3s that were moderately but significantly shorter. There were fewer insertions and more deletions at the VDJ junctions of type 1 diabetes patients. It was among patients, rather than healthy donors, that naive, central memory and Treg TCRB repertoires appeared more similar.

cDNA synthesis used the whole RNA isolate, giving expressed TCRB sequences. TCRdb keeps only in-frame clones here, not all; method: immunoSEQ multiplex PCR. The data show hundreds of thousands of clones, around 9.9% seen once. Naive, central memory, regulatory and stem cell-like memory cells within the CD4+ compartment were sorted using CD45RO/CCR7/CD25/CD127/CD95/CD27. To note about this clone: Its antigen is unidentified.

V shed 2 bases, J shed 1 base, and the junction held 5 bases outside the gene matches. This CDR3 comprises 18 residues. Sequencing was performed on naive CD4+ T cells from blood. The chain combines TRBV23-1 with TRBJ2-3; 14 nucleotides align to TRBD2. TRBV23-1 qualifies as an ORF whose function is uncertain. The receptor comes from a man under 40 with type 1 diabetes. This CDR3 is CASSQRLAGGGRTDTQYF. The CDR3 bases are TGCGCCAGCAGTCAACGACTAGCGGGGGGGGGCCGCACAGATACGCAGTATTTT.